The 9 T cell receptor beta chains below all came from one sample that was sequenced in a study of cytomegalovirus exposure and HLA in healthy donors. The PCR employed 60 Vbeta primers together with 13 Jbeta primers. Data came from immunoSEQ multiplex PCR; TCRdb stores just in-frame clones and leaves some out. This sample contains 30,000 to 35,000 clones. Sequenced material: PBMCs. Receptor source: a man in his forties in good health and CMV-seronegative.

The V gene is TRBV7-9, the J gene TRBJ2-7; 14 nucleotides agree with TRBD2. The V gene's germline CDR1 is SEHNR and CDR2 FQNEAQ (reference sequence). With V trimmed by 5 bases and J by 1 base, 4 bases remained unmatched. This CDR3 region has 16 residues. The CDR3 spells CASSTRTSGGSYEQYF. The CDR3 DNA reads TGTGCCAGCAGCACCCGGACTAGCGGGGGGTCCTACGAGCAGTACTTC.

This chain uses TRBV9 with TRBJ2-5; TRBD2 aligns across 14 bases. V shed 4 bases, J shed 4 bases, and the junction held 9 bases outside the gene matches. Germline CDR1 reads SGDLS; CDR2 reads YYNGEE. The CDR3 runs to 17 residues. CDR3 amino acids: CASSRTGTSGSRETQYF. Written as DNA, the CDR3 is TGTGCCAGCAGCCGAACCGGGACTAGCGGGAGTAGAGAGACCCAGTACTTC.

The rearrangement uses TRBV19 and TRBJ2-7; 15 bases line up with TRBD2. Germline V gene data show CDR1 as LNHDA and CDR2 as SQIVND (reference sequence). The J segment lost 3 bases and the V segment lost 5 bases, leaving 5 bases of the junction unmatched. This CDR3 is built from 16 residues. CDR3 region: CASSFGTSGRFYEQYF. The DNA for the CDR3 is TGTGCCAGTAGTTTTGGGACTAGCGGGAGGTTCTACGAGCAGTACTTC.

This chain uses TRBV19 with TRBJ1-5, with 10 bases that match TRBD1. Losses at the gene ends were 1 base for V and 7 bases for J; bases not matched to a gene: 4. Germline lookup yields CDR1 LNHDA and CDR2 SQIVND (reference sequence). The CDR3 spans 15 residues. The CDR3 is CASSIGTGGHQPQHF. DNA of the CDR3: TGTGCCAGTAGTATAGGGACAGGGGGTCACCAGCCCCAGCATTTT.

The gene calls are TRBV28 and TRBJ1-2, with D possibly matching TRBD1 (5 bases). The V gene lost 6 bases and the J gene lost 6 bases, with 11 bases spanning the gap. This CDR3 comprises 12 residues. The V gene's germline CDR1 is MDHEN and CDR2 SYDVKM. The CDR3 nucleotides read TGTGCCAGCAGCGACATGGGGCATGGCTACACCTTC. It yields the protein CASSDMGHGYTF.

The chain has TRBV9 and TRBJ2-5; no clear D gene. Trimming removed 1 base from V and 0 bases from J, with 10 bases in between. In germline, CDR1 is SGDLS, CDR2 YYNGEE. The CDR3 loop spans 15 amino acids. The CDR3 region has the DNA TGTGCCAGCAGCGTAAGCATAGTTAACCAAGAGACCCAGTACTTC. Protein: CASSVSIVNQETQYF.

This chain joins TRBV5-1 and TRBJ1-5; TRBD1 matches 11 bases. The CDR3 contains 17 residues. Germline V gives CDR1 SGHRS, CDR2 YFSETQ. With 4 bases clipped from V and 0 bases from J, the junction kept 6 bases outside the gene matches. CDR3 sequence (DNA): TGCGCCAGCAGCCCCGGGACAGGGGGTTCTAGCAATCAGCCCCAGCATTTT. It codes for CASSPGTGGSSNQPQHF.

The chain couples TRBV5-1 to TRBJ1-2; TRBD1 matches at 7 bases. The CDR3 has 15 amino acids. Germline CDR1 reads SGHRS; CDR2 reads YFSETQ. Unmatched junction bases numbered 7, after V lost 3 bases and J lost 2 bases. In nucleotides, the CDR3 is TGCGCCAGCAGCTGGGGACAGTCCCGAAACTATGGCTACACCTTC. Translated, it gives CASSWGQSRNYGYTF.

The rearrangement links TRBV5-4 to TRBJ1-1, with 7 bases fitting TRBD1. This CDR3 is 15 amino acids long. The J segment lost 4 bases and the V segment lost 3 bases, leaving 9 bases of the junction unmatched. CDR1 SGHNT and CDR2 YYREEE come from the germline V gene (reference sequence). The CDR3 here is CASSWTNRGATEAFF. The DNA for the CDR3 is TGTGCCAGCAGCTGGACCAACAGGGGTGCCACTGAAGCTTTCTTT.